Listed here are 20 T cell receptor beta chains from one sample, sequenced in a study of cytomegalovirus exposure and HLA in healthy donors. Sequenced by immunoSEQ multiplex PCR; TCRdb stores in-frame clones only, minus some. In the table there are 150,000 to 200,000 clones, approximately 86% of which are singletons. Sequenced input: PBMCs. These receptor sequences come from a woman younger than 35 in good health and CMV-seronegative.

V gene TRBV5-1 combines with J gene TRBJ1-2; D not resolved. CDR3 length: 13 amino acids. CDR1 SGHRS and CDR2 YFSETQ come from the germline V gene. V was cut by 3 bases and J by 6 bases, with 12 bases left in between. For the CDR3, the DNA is TGCGCCAGCAGCTCCGAGGGAAAGGATGGCTACACCTTC. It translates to CASSSEGKDGYTF.

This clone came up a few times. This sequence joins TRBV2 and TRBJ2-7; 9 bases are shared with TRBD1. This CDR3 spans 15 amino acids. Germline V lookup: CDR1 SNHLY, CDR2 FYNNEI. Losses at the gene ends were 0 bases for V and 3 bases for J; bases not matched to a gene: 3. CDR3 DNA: TGTGCCAGCAGTGAAGCAGAGGACAGGGGCTACGAGCAGTACTTC. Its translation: CASSEAEDRGYEQYF. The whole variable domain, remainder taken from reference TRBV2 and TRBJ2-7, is EPEVTQTPSHQVTQMGQEVILRCVPISNHLYFYWYRQILGQKVEFLVSFYNNEISEKSEIFDDQFSVERPDGSNFTLKIRSTKLEDSAMYFCASSEAEDRGYEQYFGPGTRLTVT.

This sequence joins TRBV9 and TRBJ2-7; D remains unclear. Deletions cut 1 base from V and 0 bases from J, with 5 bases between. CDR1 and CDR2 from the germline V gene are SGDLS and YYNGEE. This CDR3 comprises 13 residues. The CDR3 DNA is TGTGCCAGCAGCGTAACAGACTCCTACGAGCAGTACTTC. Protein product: CASSVTDSYEQYF.

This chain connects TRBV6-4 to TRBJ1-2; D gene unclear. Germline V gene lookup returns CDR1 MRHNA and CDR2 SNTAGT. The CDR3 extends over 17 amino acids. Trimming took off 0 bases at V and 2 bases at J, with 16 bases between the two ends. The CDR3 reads CASSDSLLGRFNYGYTF. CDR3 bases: TGTGCCAGCAGTGACTCCTTGCTGGGGAGGTTCAACTATGGCTACACCTTC.

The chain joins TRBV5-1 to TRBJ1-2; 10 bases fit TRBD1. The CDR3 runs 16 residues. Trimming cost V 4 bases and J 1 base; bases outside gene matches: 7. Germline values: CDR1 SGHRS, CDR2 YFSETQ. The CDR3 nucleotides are TGCGCCAGCAGCCGTGGTAGGGACAGGGGTAACTATGGCTACACCTTC. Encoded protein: CASSRGRDRGNYGYTF.

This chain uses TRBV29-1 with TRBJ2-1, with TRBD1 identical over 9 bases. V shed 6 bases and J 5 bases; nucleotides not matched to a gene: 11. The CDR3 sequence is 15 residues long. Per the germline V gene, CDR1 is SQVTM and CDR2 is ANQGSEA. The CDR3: CSVGEGQGIHNEQFF. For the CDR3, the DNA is TGCAGCGTGGGGGAAGGACAGGGGATCCACAATGAGCAGTTCTTC.

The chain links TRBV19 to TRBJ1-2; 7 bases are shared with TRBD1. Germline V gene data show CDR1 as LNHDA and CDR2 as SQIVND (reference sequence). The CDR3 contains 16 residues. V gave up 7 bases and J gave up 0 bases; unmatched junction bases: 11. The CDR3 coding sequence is TGTGCCAGTACCTCGACAGGGTCCCAAGCTAACTATGGCTACACCTTC. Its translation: CASTSTGSQANYGYTF. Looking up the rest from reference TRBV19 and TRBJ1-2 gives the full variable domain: DGGITQSPKYLFRKEGQNVTLSCEQNLNHDAMYWYRQDPGQGLRLIYYSQIVNDFQKGDIAEGYSVSREKKESFPLTVTSAQKNPTAFYLCASTSTGSQANYGYTFGSGTRLTVV.

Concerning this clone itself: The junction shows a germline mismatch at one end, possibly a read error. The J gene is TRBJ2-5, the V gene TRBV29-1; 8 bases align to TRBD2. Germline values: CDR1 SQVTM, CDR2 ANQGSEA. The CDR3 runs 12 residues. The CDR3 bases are TGCAGCGTCTCGCCGACCGGGGGGGGCCTAAACTTC. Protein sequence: CSVSPTGGGLNF.

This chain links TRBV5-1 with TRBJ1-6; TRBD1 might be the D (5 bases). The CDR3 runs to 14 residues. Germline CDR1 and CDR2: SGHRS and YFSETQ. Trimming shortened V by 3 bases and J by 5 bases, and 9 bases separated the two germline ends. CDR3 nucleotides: TGCGCCAGCAGCTCGCAGGGAAATAATTCACCCCTCCACTTT. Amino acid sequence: CASSSQGNNSPLHF.

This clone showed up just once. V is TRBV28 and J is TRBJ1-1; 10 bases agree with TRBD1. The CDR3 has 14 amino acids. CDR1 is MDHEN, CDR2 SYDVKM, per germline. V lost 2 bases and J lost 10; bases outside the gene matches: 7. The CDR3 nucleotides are TGTGCCAGCAGTTTAGGGGGACAGGGGTTTGGAGCTTTCTTT. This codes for CASSLGGQGFGAFF.

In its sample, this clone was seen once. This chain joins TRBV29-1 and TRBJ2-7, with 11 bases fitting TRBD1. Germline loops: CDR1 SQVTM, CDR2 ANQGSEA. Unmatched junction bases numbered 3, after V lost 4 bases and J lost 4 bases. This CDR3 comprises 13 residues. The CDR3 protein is CSVGTGGVYEQYF. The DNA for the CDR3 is TGCAGCGTTGGGACAGGGGGCGTATACGAGCAGTACTTC.

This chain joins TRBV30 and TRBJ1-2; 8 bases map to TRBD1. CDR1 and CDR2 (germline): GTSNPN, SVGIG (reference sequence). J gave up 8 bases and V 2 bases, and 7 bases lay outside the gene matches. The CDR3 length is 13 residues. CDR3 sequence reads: CAWSPQGVWGYTF. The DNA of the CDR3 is TGTGCCTGGAGTCCACAGGGGGTCTGGGGCTACACCTTC.

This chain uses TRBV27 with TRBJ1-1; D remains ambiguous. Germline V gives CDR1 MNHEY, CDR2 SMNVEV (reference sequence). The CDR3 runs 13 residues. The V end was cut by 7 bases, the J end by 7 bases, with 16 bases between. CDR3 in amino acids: CASTSLGEDEAFF. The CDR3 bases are TGTGCCAGCACCTCCCTTGGGGAGGATGAAGCTTTCTTT.

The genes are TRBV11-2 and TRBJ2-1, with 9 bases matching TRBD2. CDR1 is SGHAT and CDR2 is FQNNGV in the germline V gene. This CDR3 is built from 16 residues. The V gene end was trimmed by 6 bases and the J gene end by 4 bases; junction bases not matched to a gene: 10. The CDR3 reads CASSTGLAGPYNEQFF. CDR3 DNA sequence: TGTGCCAGCAGTACGGGGCTAGCGGGGCCTTACAATGAGCAGTTCTTC.

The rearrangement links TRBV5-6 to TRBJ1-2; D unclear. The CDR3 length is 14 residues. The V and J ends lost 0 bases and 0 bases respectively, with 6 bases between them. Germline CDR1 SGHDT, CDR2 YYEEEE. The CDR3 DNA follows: TGTGCCAGCAGCTTGGGAGCGGCTAACTATGGCTACACCTTC. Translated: CASSLGAANYGYTF. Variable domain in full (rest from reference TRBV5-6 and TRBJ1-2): DAGVTQSPTHLIKTRGQQVTLRCSPKSGHDTVSWYQQALGQGPQFIFQYYEEEERQRGNFPDRFSGHQFPNYSSELNVNALLLGDSALYLCASSLGAANYGYTFGSGTRLTVV.

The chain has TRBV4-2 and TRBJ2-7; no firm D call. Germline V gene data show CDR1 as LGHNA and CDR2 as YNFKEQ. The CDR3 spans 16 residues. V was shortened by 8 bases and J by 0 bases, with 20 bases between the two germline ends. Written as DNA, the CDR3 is TGTGCCAGCCGGCCGGCAGCCGACACGCTCTCCTACGAGCAGTACTTC. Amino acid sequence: CASRPAADTLSYEQYF.

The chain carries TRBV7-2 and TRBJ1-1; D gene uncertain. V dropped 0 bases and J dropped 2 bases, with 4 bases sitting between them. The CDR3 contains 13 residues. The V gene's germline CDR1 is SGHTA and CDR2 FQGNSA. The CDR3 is CASSLARNTEAFF. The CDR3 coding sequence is TGTGCCAGCAGCTTAGCGAGAAACACTGAAGCTTTCTTT.

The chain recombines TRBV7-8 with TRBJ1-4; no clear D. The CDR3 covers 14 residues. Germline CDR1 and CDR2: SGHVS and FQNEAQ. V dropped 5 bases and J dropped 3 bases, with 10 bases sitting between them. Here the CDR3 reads CASSLSSSNEKLFF. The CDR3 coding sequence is TGTGCCAGCAGCCTAAGTAGCTCTAATGAAAAACTGTTTTTT.

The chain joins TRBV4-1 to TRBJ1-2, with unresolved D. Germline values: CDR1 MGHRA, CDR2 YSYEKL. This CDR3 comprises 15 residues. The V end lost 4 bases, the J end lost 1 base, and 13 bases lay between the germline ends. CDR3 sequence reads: CASSPSSGFNYGYTF. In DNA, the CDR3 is TGCGCCAGCAGCCCGTCCTCGGGGTTTAACTATGGCTACACCTTC.

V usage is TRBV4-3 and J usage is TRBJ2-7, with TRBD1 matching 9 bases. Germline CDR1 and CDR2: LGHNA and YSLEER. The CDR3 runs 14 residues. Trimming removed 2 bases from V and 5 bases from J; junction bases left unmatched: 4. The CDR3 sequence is CASSQSGQGDEQYF. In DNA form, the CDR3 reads TGCGCCAGCAGCCAATCGGGACAGGGTGACGAGCAGTACTTC.